The rows below give T cell receptor beta chains drawn from one sample of a study of shared clonotypes between healthy human individuals. Clones were read by immunoSEQ multiplex PCR, and TCRdb kept only the in-frame ones, dropping some. The sample gives millions of clones, just over 90% of which show up once; 1.5% to 2% is in the top ten. Sample: naive CD8+ T cells from PBMCs. These receptors were obtained from a young man in good health. Some clones in this sample may be carry-over from other donors' samples. Each CDR3 is given with its conserved first and last residue. The D gene is left open where the match is weak. The size entry is marked missing in some rows and otherwise reads once, few, many or a size class.

TGTGCCAGCATCAGCGGAAACACAGATACGCAGTATTTT CASISGNTDTQYF . . TRBJ2-3 13 TRBV6-6
TGTGCCAGCAGTTTACTCCAGGGGGCGGTTGGCTACACCTTC CASSLLQGAVGYTF . TRBD1 TRBJ1-2 14 TRBV28
TGTGCCAGCAGCGGAGGCCTTAGCGGGAGCACAGATACGCAGTATTTT CASSGGLSGSTDTQYF . TRBD2 TRBJ2-3 16 TRBV7-8
TGTGCCAGCAGCTTAGGGCGGTTTTCCTACGAGCAGTACTTC CASSLGRFSYEQYF . . TRBJ2-7 14 TRBV7-9
TGCGCCAGCAGCCAAGATATTCGGAGACTAGCGGTTACCGGGGAGCTGTTTTTT CASSQDIRRLAVTGELFF . TRBD2 TRBJ2-2 18 TRBV4-1
TGTGCCAGCAGTCCCGGCTCATTGTACGAGCAGTACTTC CASSPGSLYEQYF . . TRBJ2-7 13 TRBV6-5
TGCAGTGCCTACGACTTGGGGGAGCAGTACTTC CSAYDLGEQYF . . TRBJ2-7 11 TRBV20-1
TGTGCCTGGAGCCCAGGTGGGCCGGCGGGGGGGTACTTC CAWSPGGPAGGYF . TRBD2 TRBJ2-7 13 TRBV30
TGTGCCAGCAGCCAGTCCCGGGACAGGGGGACACTAGCCAAAAACATTCAGTACTTC CASSQSRDRGTLAKNIQYF . TRBD1 TRBJ2-4 19 TRBV4-2
TGTGCCAGCAGCTTAGTTATAGTAGCCTACAATGAGCAGTTCTTC CASSLVIVAYNEQFF . . TRBJ2-1 15 TRBV7-7
TGTGCCAGCAGCGTAGCTGTATTTGGGACAGATACGCAGTATTTT CASSVAVFGTDTQYF . . TRBJ2-3 15 TRBV9
TGTGCCAGCAGTTTAGCTAGGGGGAACGAAAAACTGTTTTTT CASSLARGNEKLFF . . TRBJ1-4 14 TRBV28
TGTGCCAGCAGCTTATCACTCATAGGGACGGGAAACACCATATATTTT CASSLSLIGTGNTIYF . . TRBJ1-3 16 TRBV7-8
TGTGCCTGGAGTGCCCTTCCAGGCGGGGCCTACAATGAGCAGTTCTTC CAWSALPGGAYNEQFF . . TRBJ2-1 16 TRBV30
TGTGCCAGCAAGGCACAAAAACTGTTTTTT CASKAQKLFF . . TRBJ1-4 10 TRBV6-5
TGTGCCAGCAGTACCCCGGGACTCGTTAAAGGCTACACCTTC CASSTPGLVKGYTF few . TRBJ1-2 14 TRBV28
TGTGCCAGCGGGAGGTCCTACGAGCAGTACTTC CASGRSYEQYF . . TRBJ2-7 11 TRBV13
TGTGCCAGCAGCTCCTCACGGATATTACCGTACCAAGAGACCCAGTACTTC CASSSSRILPYQETQYF once . TRBJ2-5 17 TRBV7-9
TGTGCCAGCAGTCCTGGCGGCTCCTACAATGAGCAGTTCTTC CASSPGGSYNEQFF . . TRBJ2-1 14 TRBV27
TGTGCCAGCAGCGCACCCGGGACAGGCACCTACGAGCAGTACTTC CASSAPGTGTYEQYF . TRBD1 TRBJ2-7 15 TRBV13
TGTGCCAGCAGTTTAAATCGGGGACTAGAGTTCGAGCAGTACTTC CASSLNRGLEFEQYF . TRBD2 TRBJ2-7 15 TRBV27
TGCGCCAGCAGCCAAGATCGAGGGGGTCAAGAGACCCAGTACTTC CASSQDRGGQETQYF . . TRBJ2-5 15 TRBV4-3
TGCAGCGTTGAGGGGATGAACACTGAAGCTTTCTTT CSVEGMNTEAFF few . TRBJ1-1 12 TRBV29-1
TGTGCCAGCAGCCCGCCGAGCGGGAGAGATTACAATGAGCAGTTCTTC CASSPPSGRDYNEQFF . TRBD2 TRBJ2-1 16 TRBV7-9
TGCGCCAGCAGGCCGCCGGCTACTAATGAAAAACTGTTTTTT CASRPPATNEKLFF . . TRBJ1-4 14 TRBV10-2
TGTGCCAGCAGCGTAGGAGAGGGTTACGAGCAGTACTTC CASSVGEGYEQYF . . TRBJ2-7 13 TRBV9
TGTGCCAGCTCACCAGATCTGGGCCTCGGGGAGCTGTTTTTT CASSPDLGLGELFF . . TRBJ2-2 14 TRBV18
TGTGCCAGCAGTTTGGGGGGACAGCTTCGCTATGGCTACACCTTC CASSLGGQLRYGYTF few TRBD1 TRBJ1-2 15 TRBV27
TGTGCCAGCAGCTTATTGGGACTAGCGGGCCAGGATCTCAAAGAGACCCAGTACTTC CASSLLGLAGQDLKETQYF once TRBD2 TRBJ2-5 19 TRBV13
TGTGCCAGCAGCGTAGGAGGGACAGGGGCGGCGTATGAGCAGTTCTTC CASSVGGTGAAYEQFF . TRBD1 TRBJ2-1 16 TRBV9
TGCGCCAGCAGCTGGACAGGGGGCTACACTGAAGCTTTCTTT CASSWTGGYTEAFF few TRBD1 TRBJ1-1 14 TRBV5-1
TGTGCCAGCAGTTATAGGCTCCATCCGTACAATGAGCAGTTCTTC CASSYRLHPYNEQFF once . TRBJ2-1 15 TRBV28
TGTGCCAGCAGCCCCACCGAGGGCTACGAGCAGTACTTC CASSPTEGYEQYF . . TRBJ2-7 13 TRBV28
TGTGCCAGCAGCGTAATCGGACCCTCGAACACTGAAGCTTTCTTT CASSVIGPSNTEAFF few . TRBJ1-1 15 TRBV9
TGTGCCAGCAGCCCTCCCCAGGGCGTAAACTATGGCTACACCTTC CASSPPQGVNYGYTF . . TRBJ1-2 15 TRBV7-9
TGTGCCAGCAGCTCCCCCGGGACAGCAACCTCCTACGAGCAGTACTTC CASSSPGTATSYEQYF . TRBD1 TRBJ2-7 16 TRBV7-8
TGTGCCTGGAGTGTACCTAGCGGGGGTTTCACAGATACGCAGTATTTT CAWSVPSGGFTDTQYF . TRBD2 TRBJ2-3 16 TRBV30
TGTGCCAGCAGTGTAGGGGGACTAGCGGGTAGCACAGATACGCAGTATTTT CASSVGGLAGSTDTQYF . TRBD2 TRBJ2-3 17 TRBV27
TGTGCCAGCAGCTCCAGCAGCCAAAACATTCAGTACTTC CASSSSSQNIQYF . . TRBJ2-4 13 TRBV7-6
TGTGCCAGCAGTAAAAAAGGGGCCCTCAGCGGAGGAATCTACGAGCAGTACTTC CASSKKGALSGGIYEQYF . . TRBJ2-7 18 TRBV2
TGTGCCAGCAGCGTACGGGGGACCGACAACTCCTACGAGCAGTACTTC CASSVRGTDNSYEQYF . . TRBJ2-7 16 TRBV9
TGTGCCAGCAGCCCCGAGTTCGCCTACGAGCAGTACTTC CASSPEFAYEQYF once . TRBJ2-7 13 TRBV4-2